The T cell receptor beta chain under discussion was sequenced for a study of identical twins. Study-wide findings and caveats: Twin-shared out-of-frame alpha sequences were enriched for low generation probability. Reduced insertions were recorded for abundant cord blood beta clonotypes, with no such pattern in memory repertoires. Conclusions came from cross-sectional statistical analysis, not from following the same donors.

As for this clonotype: Antigen unknown.

Healthy Caucasians alone served as donors. From the 5' RACE reads, TCRdb called clonotypes with MiXCR, one entry per CDR3 protein. The data hold more than 1.5 million distinct CDR3 sequences, with less than 40% observed a single time. The CDR3 runs 15 residues. Germline V gene lookup returns CDR1 SEHNR and CDR2 FQNEAQ (reference sequence). This clonotype originated in a newborn girl in good health. The J gene is TRBJ2-4, the V gene TRBV7-9; TRBD2 matches at 10 bases. Gene TRBJ2-7 matches the end of the DNA better, so the J call may be wrong. The sequenced sample consisted of cord blood. The CDR3 sequence: CASSLAGTSVYEQYF. CDR3 coding DNA: TGTGCCAGCAGCTTAGCGGGGACTAGCGTTTACGAGCAGTACTTC.